A single sample gave rise to the 30 T cell receptor beta chains below, sequenced in a study of T cell repertoires in cytomegalovirus infection. These receptors have no known antigen. TCRdb re-called the reads through MiXCR, storing one row per CDR3 protein. The sample lists around 100,000 distinct CDR3 sequences, 10% occurring once. The source material was PBMCs, sequenced either directly or after in vitro stimulation (not recorded which). The receptor source for this set is a human donor in good health (CMV status not recorded). Some clones in this sample may be carry-over from other donors' samples.

Only a few counts were recorded for this clonotype. The V call is TRBV5-6, the J call TRBJ2-3, with D possibly matching TRBD1 (5 bases). Between the trimmed V and J ends, which lost 3 bases and 4 bases, there was a span of 21 bases. The CDR3 has 17 amino acids. Germline values: CDR1 SGHDT, CDR2 YYEEEE. The CDR3 bases are TGTGCCAGCAGCTACCCATTTAAGGGGATTGGAGCAGATACGCAGTATTTT. As protein: CASSYPFKGIGADTQYF.

This clonotype was counted ten times or more. V is TRBV4-1 and J is TRBJ1-4; 7 positions match TRBD1. Germline V CDR1 and CDR2: MGHRA, YSYEKL. Unmatched junction bases numbered 14, after V lost 1 base and J lost 3 bases. The CDR3 runs to 19 residues. CDR3 in amino acids: CASSQVEPDRRWANEKLFF. The CDR3 DNA is TGCGCCAGCAGCCAAGTGGAACCGGACAGGCGGTGGGCTAATGAAAAACTGTTTTTT.

The sample holds many counts of this clonotype. The chain couples TRBV7-2 to TRBJ1-1; D ambiguous. The CDR3 runs to 13 residues. Trimming removed 1 base at V and 1 base at J, with 4 bases between. Germline values: CDR1 SGHTA, CDR2 FQGNSA. CDR3 residues: CASSLDTNTEAFF. Written as DNA, the CDR3 is TGTGCCAGCAGCTTAGATACGAACACTGAAGCTTTCTTT.

Ten or more counts support this clonotype. This sequence joins TRBV14 and TRBJ2-7; 8 bases match TRBD1. The CDR3 consists of 14 residues. With 4 bases clipped from V and 1 base from J, the junction kept 3 bases outside the gene matches. Per the germline V gene, CDR1 is SGHDN and CDR2 is FVKESK. The CDR3 is CASSRGQGSYEQYF. DNA of the CDR3: TGTGCCAGCAGCCGAGGACAGGGTTCCTACGAGCAGTACTTC.

This clonotype was seen a few times. The chain employs TRBV28 and TRBJ1-4; D might be TRBD1 (5 bases). The CDR3 is 13 amino acids. V lost 8 bases to trimming and J lost 4 bases, with 11 bases between them. Germline CDR1 MDHEN, CDR2 SYDVKM. The CDR3 DNA sequence: TGTGCCAGCGGCCAGGGTTATAATGAAAAACTGTTTTTT. Its translation: CASGQGYNEKLFF.

Ten or more counts support this clonotype. V usage is TRBV27 and J usage is TRBJ2-1; D is undetermined. This CDR3 has 13 amino acids. V was trimmed by 9 bases and J by 7 bases, leaving 16 bases between them. CDR1 and CDR2 (germline): MNHEY, SMNVEV (reference sequence). The CDR3 sequence: CASRPGPWNEQFF. DNA of the CDR3: TGTGCCAGTAGACCCGGGCCATGGAATGAGCAGTTCTTC.

This clonotype was recorded at least ten times. The chain combines TRBV10-3 with TRBJ2-1; 11 nucleotides agree with TRBD2. Germline loops: CDR1 ENHRY, CDR2 SYGVKD. V shed 3 bases and J 3 bases; nucleotides not matched to a gene: 10. The CDR3 loop spans 18 amino acids. The CDR3 sequence is CAISDSNSGRDIYNEQFF. In DNA form, the CDR3 reads TGTGCCATCAGTGACTCCAATAGCGGGAGGGACATCTACAATGAGCAGTTCTTC.

This clonotype turned up a few times. The chain has TRBV10-3 and TRBJ2-7; 7 bases align to TRBD1. The V segment lost 11 bases and the J segment 3 bases; nucleotides outside the gene matches: 7. Germline V gene sequence: CDR1 ENHRY, CDR2 SYGVKD. The CDR3 is made up of 12 amino acids. The CDR3 loop reads CASSGTDYEQYF. The CDR3 bases are TGTGCCTCCTCCGGGACAGACTACGAGCAGTACTTC.

A remark on this clonotype: This may arise from a read error, as a much more abundant clone is one base away. The chain combines TRBV7-2 with TRBJ2-1; perhaps TRBD2 as D (6 bases). The CDR3 loop spans 15 amino acids. Germline CDR1 SGHTA, CDR2 FQGNSA. The CDR3 coding sequence is TGTGCCAGCAGCTATGGGGCGGGATTCTACAATGGGCAGTTCTTC. Translating gives CASSYGAGFYNGQFF.

This clonotype has more than one count but fewer than ten. V usage is TRBV30 and J usage is TRBJ2-5; D not certain. The CDR3 has 11 amino acids. Trimming shortened V by 2 bases and J by 3 bases, and 4 bases separated the two germline ends. Germline V gene sequence: CDR1 GTSNPN, CDR2 SVGIG (reference sequence). The DNA of the CDR3 is TGTGCCTGGAGTAGTGAAGAGACCCAGTACTTC. As protein: CAWSSEETQYF.

The chain has TRBV7-9 and TRBJ2-7; the D gene is possibly TRBD2 (6 bases). This CDR3 spans 13 amino acids. The V gene's germline CDR1 is SEHNR and CDR2 FQNEAQ (reference sequence). Trimming shortened V by 5 bases and J by 13 bases, and 21 bases separated the two germline ends. In DNA, the CDR3 is TGTGCCAGCAGCCCTATTGGCGGGACGGAGTTTTACTTC. Translating gives CASSPIGGTEFYF.

This clonotype appeared a few times. This rearrangement joins TRBV2 to TRBJ2-7; the D gene is possibly TRBD1 (5 bases). The CDR3 runs to 14 residues. The V end was cut by 6 bases, the J end by 3 bases, with 15 bases between. Per the germline V gene, CDR1 is SNHLY and CDR2 is FYNNEI. As DNA, the CDR3 is TGTGCCAGCAGGGGGTGGGCAGGGTACTACGAGCAGTACTTC. Protein product: CASRGWAGYYEQYF.

V and J are TRBV6-1 and TRBJ1-1, with D unclear. The CDR3 spans 15 residues. Trimming removed 11 bases at V and 1 base at J, with 20 bases between. The germline V gene has CDR1 MNHNS and CDR2 SASEGT. The CDR3 protein is CAATATEKGNTEAFF. The CDR3 region has the DNA TGTGCCGCAACCGCAACTGAAAAAGGGAACACTGAAGCTTTCTTT.

In this sample, this clonotype turned up many times. V and J are TRBV7-3 and TRBJ2-5; 8 bases agree with TRBD1. Germline CDR1 reads SGHTA; CDR2 reads FQGTGA. The CDR3 is made up of 14 amino acids. The trim removed 3 bases at V and 0 bases at J, leaving 0 bases unmatched. The CDR3 reads CASSLDRDQETQYF. The DNA of the CDR3 is TGTGCCAGCAGCTTGGACAGGGACCAAGAGACCCAGTACTTC.

This clonotype was counted many times. The J gene is TRBJ2-7, the V gene TRBV29-1; tentative D call: TRBD1 (6 bases). Germline V gene data show CDR1 as SQVTM and CDR2 as ANQGSEA. The CDR3 runs 12 residues. With 5 bases removed from V and 5 bases from J, the gap between germline ends came to 13 bases. Here the CDR3 reads CSVQQGLHEQYF. As DNA, the CDR3 is TGCAGCGTTCAACAGGGTCTCCACGAGCAGTACTTC.

The gene calls are TRBV5-4 and TRBJ2-2, with 9 bases that match TRBD2. V was clipped by 0 bases and J by 7 bases; unmatched bases: 7. CDR3 length: 16 residues. Germline-derived CDR1 and CDR2 are SGHNT and YYREEE (reference sequence). The CDR3 region has the DNA TGTGCCAGCAGCTTGGGGGGCGGGAGGGCCCTCGGGGAGCTGTTTTTT. The encoded protein is CASSLGGGRALGELFF.

There are many counts of this clonotype. The gene calls are TRBV7-2 and TRBJ2-5, with D possibly called TRBD1 or TRBD2 (6 bases each). The V gene lost 5 bases and the J gene lost 5 bases, with 15 bases spanning the gap. The CDR3 has 14 residues. The germline V gene encodes CDR1 SGHTA and CDR2 FQGNSA. The CDR3 protein is CASSPQTGRETQYF. CDR3 in DNA: TGTGCCAGCAGCCCCCAAACAGGGAGGGAGACCCAGTACTTC.

The chain couples TRBV3-1 to TRBJ1-5; D remains unclear. The length of the CDR3 is 15 residues. Germline values: CDR1 LGHDT, CDR2 YNNKEL (reference sequence). Between the trimmed V and J ends, which lost 4 bases and 4 bases, there was a span of 14 bases. CDR3 region: CASSPTALGNQPQHF. The CDR3 DNA reads TGTGCCAGCAGCCCGACCGCTTTGGGAAATCAGCCCCAGCATTTT.

This sequence joins TRBV6-2 or TRBV6-3 and TRBJ1-1; D is perhaps TRBD1 (5 bases). The germline V gene encodes CDR1 MNHEY and CDR2 SVGEGT. The germline V and J ends were trimmed by 5 bases and 3 bases, with 10 bases remaining between them. The CDR3 runs to 13 residues. The DNA for the CDR3 is TGTGCCAGCAGTCCCCTCAGGGACACTGAAGCTTTCTTT. Protein product: CASSPLRDTEAFF.

This clonotype was counted ten times or more. The rearrangement uses TRBV7-2 and TRBJ2-3, with a tentative D call TRBD1 (6 bases). Trimming took off 4 bases at V and 2 bases at J, with 22 bases between the two ends. Per the germline V gene, CDR1 is SGHTA and CDR2 is FQGNSA. The length of the CDR3 is 18 residues. The CDR3 nucleotides read TGTGCCAGCAGCTCCAGGGGAAGGGCAGCGGTTCACACAGATACGCAGTATTTT. It is translated as CASSSRGRAAVHTDTQYF.

The chain joins TRBV4-3 to TRBJ2-1; 11 bases align to TRBD2. Germline lookup yields CDR1 LGHNA and CDR2 YSLEER. This CDR3 is 15 amino acids long. The V gene end was trimmed by 4 bases and the J gene end by 6 bases; junction bases not matched to a gene: 5. This chain's CDR3 is CASSPGLAESNEQFF. The CDR3 coding sequence is TGCGCCAGCAGCCCGGGACTAGCGGAATCCAATGAGCAGTTCTTC.

This clonotype was observed many times. The rearrangement links TRBV27 to TRBJ2-3; D may be TRBD1 (6 bases). V was pared by 3 bases and J by 1 base, with 14 bases between. The CDR3 is 16 residues long. CDR1 MNHEY and CDR2 SMNVEV come from the germline V gene (reference sequence). The CDR3 DNA follows: TGTGCCAGCAGTTTGATACAGGGAGCGGGCACAGATACGCAGTATTTT. As protein: CASSLIQGAGTDTQYF.

This clonotype was found a few times. This rearrangement joins TRBV7-2 to TRBJ2-1; 12 nucleotides align to TRBD2. The CDR3 loop spans 16 amino acids. With 4 bases clipped from V and 10 bases from J, the junction kept 11 bases outside the gene matches. The V gene's germline CDR1 is SGHTA and CDR2 FQGNSA. The CDR3 loop is CASSSEQGLAGWEQFF. CDR3 bases: TGTGCCAGCAGCTCCGAGCAGGGACTAGCGGGTTGGGAGCAGTTCTTC.

The V call is TRBV5-6, the J call TRBJ1-2; D perhaps matches TRBD1 (5 bases). This CDR3 is 15 amino acids long. In germline, CDR1 is SGHDT, CDR2 YYEEEE. Trimming took off 4 bases at V and 0 bases at J, with 13 bases between the two ends. Here the CDR3 DNA reads TGTGCCAGCAGCGACAGACCGGCCCCTAACTATGGCTACACCTTC. Its protein is CASSDRPAPNYGYTF.

The rearrangement uses TRBV6-1 and TRBJ2-2; no definite D call. V dropped 8 bases and J dropped 4 bases, with 8 bases sitting between them. The CDR3 loop spans 12 amino acids. CDR1 is MNHNS, CDR2 SASEGT, per germline. The CDR3 region has the DNA TGTGCCAGCGCTCGTATCACCGGGGAGCTGTTTTTT. Protein: CASARITGELFF.

This clonotype was observed many times. V gene TRBV11-1 combines with J gene TRBJ1-5; 7 nucleotides line up with TRBD1. The germline V gene encodes CDR1 SGHAT and CDR2 FQDESV (reference sequence). The CDR3 consists of 14 residues. The junction had 3 bases not matched to a gene; V was cut back by 4 bases and J by 3 bases. The CDR3 DNA reads TGTGCCAGCAGCTCGGGACAGCTCAATCAGCCCCAGCATTTT. Amino acids: CASSSGQLNQPQHF. Full variable domain (outside the CDR3, taken from reference TRBV11-1 and TRBJ1-5): EAEVAQSPRYKITEKSQAVAFWCDPISGHATLYWYRQILGQGPELLVQFQDESVVDDSQLPKDRFSAERLKGVDSTLKIQPAELGDSAMYLCASSSGQLNQPQHFGDGTRLSIL.

This chain links TRBV6-2 or TRBV6-3 with TRBJ2-1; D remains unclear. This CDR3 comprises 12 residues. The ends were cut back, 7 bases at V and 2 bases at J, with 6 bases in the middle. CDR1 and CDR2 from the germline V gene are MNHEY and SVGEGT. The CDR3 coding sequence is TGTGCCAGCACCGGAACCTACAATGAGCAGTTCTTC. Amino acid sequence: CASTGTYNEQFF.

This clonotype was counted between two and nine times. The CDR3 protein is CASSAGRGGQPQHF. CDR3 in DNA: TGTGCCAGCAGTGCCGGGAGGGGAGGACAGCCCCAGCATTTT. The chain links TRBV6-4 to TRBJ1-5; D possibly corresponds to TRBD1 (5 bases). Germline assignment: CDR1 MRHNA and CDR2 SNTAGT. CDR3 size: 14 residues. The V end was cut by 4 bases, the J end by 7 bases, with 14 bases between.

Many counts were recorded for this clonotype. This chain connects TRBV19 to TRBJ2-7; 8 positions match TRBD2. The trim removed 7 bases at V and 0 bases at J, leaving 20 bases unmatched. The CDR3 totals 19 residues. CDR1 and CDR2 from the germline V gene are LNHDA and SQIVND (reference sequence). The CDR3 protein is CASTTSPFDPAGVSYEQYF. The CDR3 DNA follows: TGTGCCAGTACCACGTCCCCCTTTGATCCAGCGGGAGTCTCCTACGAGCAGTACTTC.

This clonotype has at least ten counts. The rearrangement uses TRBV7-8 and TRBJ1-1; D is undetermined. The CDR3 contains 12 residues. V lost 2 bases, J lost 4 bases, and 5 bases lay in between. Germline lookup yields CDR1 SGHVS and CDR2 FQNEAQ. This CDR3 reads CASSLSFTEAFF. The CDR3, as DNA: TGTGCCAGCAGCTTATCGTTCACTGAAGCTTTCTTT.